The clone carrying this T cell receptor beta chain showed up just once. Profiling relied on immunoSEQ multiplex PCR, and the TCRdb table lists in-frame clones only, not all of them. The data show about 480,000 clones, with roughly nine tenths seen just once and around 13% held by the top ten. The data are from a study of Ad26.COV2.S vaccination and SARS-CoV-2 variants. Background on the study: Ad26.COV2.S given intramuscularly, once or twice 56 days apart.

The treatment was: 19 received Ad26.COV2.S at low or high dose, single or two shots; a few received placebo; per-sample allocation not given. Day 63 after the first injection of vaccine or placebo was the sampling time. The V end was cut by 0 bases, the J end by 0 bases, with 14 bases between. CDR3 length: 17 residues. The germline CDR1 and CDR2 sequences are MGHRA and YSYEKL. Specimen: peripheral blood, collected in a trial of Ad26.COV2.S vaccine versus placebo. The sequence derives from a person aged 18-60 years who received the Ad26.COV2.S COVID-19 vaccine or a placebo. The chain carries TRBV4-1 and TRBJ1-1; D not certain. This CDR3 reads CASSQDPPTAMNTEAFF. In DNA, the CDR3 is TGCGCCAGCAGCCAAGATCCCCCTACGGCAATGAACACTGAAGCTTTCTTT.